This TCR beta chain was sequenced in a study of blood T cell repertoires in COVID-19 (TCRdb year 2020). For context, the study as a whole: The collaborator samples originated in the United States, Italy and Spain and spanned the acute and convalescent phases of COVID-19. The prospective study material was composed of cDNA or gDNA derived from T cells, B-cell-depleted T cells, or PBMCs. Deeply sampled blood TCRbeta repertoires from subjects exposed to, actively infected with, or recovered from COVID-19 were included in the dataset. A freely available public database, intended as a resource for researchers studying the immune response to SARS-CoV-2, is where the repertoires were released. The samples were drawn from the first 160 participants of the ongoing ImmuneRACE study and from roughly 1,300 subjects provided by 6 global collaborators. The sample metadata nearly always contained a de-identified subject ID, COVID-19 status, age in years and sex. HLA class I and class II types, where available, came from metadata supplied by the sample provider rather than from assay-based typing.

The research as a whole found: Clinical and demographic metadata were provided uncurated, with the amount varying by source and participant.

Clipping removes 2 bases from V and 11 bases from J, with 8 as the unmatched junction base count. According to the germline V gene (reference sequence), CDR1 reads MNHEY and CDR2 reads SMNVEV. Including the terminal cysteine and phenylalanine, the CDR3 comprises 16 residues. Only the CDR3 DNA is retained, 48 bases long and in frame from the first base. Worth noting for this clone: Its antigen is unknown. Per-base quality was not reported, and no clone a single base away is much larger than it.

Enrolling through a virtual design, the prospective study's participants ranged in age from roughly 18 to 100 years and lived across 24 United States geographic areas. To assign participants to cohorts, the prospective study relied on clinical history that participants themselves reported in a screening survey and a study questionnaire. Recovered participants in ImmuneRACE Cohort 3 were defined by two consecutive negative NP/OP PCR tests, clearance by a healthcare professional, or resolution of symptoms. In the prospective study, mobile phlebotomists collected whole blood, serum and a nasopharyngeal or oropharyngeal swab from each participant. Over an approximately 2-month period, participants in the prospective study had the option of providing additional blood draws and questionnaires. Before DNA extraction, prospective study blood samples were shipped either frozen or at room temperature. TCRbeta CDR3 regions were amplified from genomic DNA using the immunoSEQ Assay, a bias-controlled multiplex PCR. As for the original processing: Nucleated cell counts per sample were estimated from amplification of reference gene primers within the assay. Sequence reads were collapsed and filtered to measure the absolute abundance of every unique TCRbeta CDR3 rearrangement. For each sample, productive Simpson clonality was calculated as the square root of Simpson's diversity index across productive rearrangements. Imported from immuneACCESS, the table was reduced by TCRdb to in-frame sequences with V and J called. These copies leave out some clones; in studies compared against another copy, an unresolved V gene accounts for under half, and the cause of the remainder is not known. Clonal size and the V and J genes are those of that table, whereas D and trimming came from the DNA. The sample records some 140,000 clones, 70% to 85% of which are singletons. The ten largest clones add up to under 9.5% of the sample.

The source of this sequence is a man aged 45-60 years who had recovered from COVID-19. The chain is assembled from TRBV27 and TRBJ2-6, with 11 bases matching TRBD1. Sequencing was carried out using PBMCs or T cells enriched from blood (not recorded which). The CDR3 loop reads CASSLRTGGFPHVLTF. The sequenced DNA: TGTGCCAGCAGTTTAAGGACAGGGGGCTTTCCTCACGTCCTGACTTTC.